The 21 T cell receptor beta chains below come from one sample, sequenced in a study of cytomegalovirus exposure and HLA in healthy donors. The PCR contained 60 Vbeta and 13 Jbeta primers. Clones were read by immunoSEQ multiplex PCR, and TCRdb kept only the in-frame ones, dropping some. Of 120,000 to 150,000 clones in the sample, approximately 78% were seen once. The sequencing input was PBMCs. The receptors originated from a man aged 35 to 55 in good health and CMV-seropositive.

In regard to this clone: Germline and junction disagree at one end, which may indicate a read error. V gene TRBV5-5 combines with J gene TRBJ1-5; D unresolved. The CDR3 is 14 residues long. Per the germline V gene, CDR1 is SGHKS and CDR2 is YYEKEE (reference sequence). The CDR3 DNA reads as TGTGCCAGCAGCTTACTAGAGAGCAGTCAGCCCCAGCATTTT. It encodes CASSLLESSQPQHF.

The chain couples TRBV25-1 to TRBJ2-1; 10 bases are shared with TRBD1. CDR1 and CDR2 (germline): MGHDK, SYGVNS. The CDR3 has 17 residues. The junction had 6 bases not matched to a gene; V was cut back by 2 bases and J by 2 bases. CDR3: CASSERGGQGPYNEQFF. As DNA, the CDR3 is TGTGCCAGCAGTGAAAGGGGGGGACAGGGGCCCTACAATGAGCAGTTCTTC.

CDR3: CASSWAFQPQHF. The CDR3 nucleotides are TGTGCCAGCAGCTGGGCCTTTCAGCCCCAGCATTTT. The genes are TRBV16 and TRBJ1-5; D not resolved. The germline V gene has CDR1 KGHSY and CDR2 FQNENV. This CDR3 region has 12 residues. V was shortened by 5 bases and J by 6 bases, with 8 bases between the two germline ends.

This clone was counted a few times. This chain links TRBV7-8 with TRBJ2-5; a possible D gene is TRBD1 (6 bases). The CDR3 is 14 residues long. Looked up from germline, CDR1 is SGHVS and CDR2 is FQNEAQ. V lost 1 base and J 1 base, leaving 7 bases between the germline ends. CDR3 in amino acids: CASSLGTVQETQYF. CDR3 coding DNA: TGTGCCAGCAGCTTAGGGACAGTCCAAGAGACCCAGTACTTC.

The chain uses TRBV6-5 and TRBJ2-7; D remains unclear. The ends were cut back, 0 bases at V and 1 base at J, with 10 bases in the middle. The CDR3 has 15 amino acids. The germline V gene encodes CDR1 MNHEY and CDR2 SVGAGI. The CDR3 spells CASSYSTLGSYEQYF. CDR3 nucleotides: TGTGCCAGCAGTTACTCGACCCTAGGTTCCTACGAGCAGTACTTC.

The chain uses TRBV5-1 and TRBJ2-5; 8 nucleotides line up with TRBD1. The CDR3 runs to 17 residues. Looked up from germline, CDR1 is SGHRS and CDR2 is YFSETQ. Losses at the gene ends were 4 bases for V and 0 bases for J; bases not matched to a gene: 11. CDR3 sequence (DNA): TGCGCCAGCAGCCAACCCCTCGGGGACAGGTACCAAGAGACCCAGTACTTC. It encodes CASSQPLGDRYQETQYF. The full variable domain, with the rest looked up from reference TRBV5-1 and TRBJ2-5, is KAGVTQTPRYLIKTRGQQVTLSCSPISGHRSVSWYQQTPGQGLQFLFEYFSETQRNKGNFPGRFSGRQFSNSRSEMNVSTLELGDSALYLCASSQPLGDRYQETQYFGPGTRLLVL.

V and J are TRBV9 and TRBJ2-2; 7 bases map to TRBD1. In germline, CDR1 is SGDLS, CDR2 YYNGEE. V lost 0 bases to trimming and J lost 6 bases; unmatched junction nucleotides: 11. The CDR3 spans 17 residues. CDR3 in DNA: TGTGCCAGCAGCGTAGACAATCAGGGGGTCCTGTCCGGGGAGCTGTTTTTT. The encoded protein is CASSVDNQGVLSGELFF.

In its sample, this clone was seen once. This chain uses TRBV19 with TRBJ1-5, with D perhaps TRBD1 (6 bases). CDR3 length equals 15 residues. CDR1 LNHDA and CDR2 SQIVND come from the germline V gene (reference sequence). V shed 10 bases and J shed 1 base, with 17 bases lying between them. The CDR3: CATTNADRSNQPQHF. DNA for the CDR3: TGTGCCACCACAAATGCGGACAGAAGCAATCAGCCCCAGCATTTT. Using reference TRBV19 and TRBJ1-5 for the parts outside the CDR3, the full variable domain is DGGITQSPKYLFRKEGQNVTLSCEQNLNHDAMYWYRQDPGQGLRLIYYSQIVNDFQKGDIAEGYSVSREKKESFPLTVTSAQKNPTAFYLCATTNADRSNQPQHFGDGTRLSIL.

The chain employs TRBV5-1 and TRBJ2-5; 7 positions match TRBD1. The CDR3 length is 15 residues. The germline V gene encodes CDR1 SGHRS and CDR2 YFSETQ. Trimming took 0 bases from V and 2 from J; bases not matched to a gene: 4. The CDR3, as DNA: TGCGCCAGCAGCTTGGAATTGACAGGGCAAGAGACCCAGTACTTC. Its protein is CASSLELTGQETQYF.

This clone occurred once. The V and J genes are TRBV6-6 and TRBJ2-5, with D uncertain. The germline V gene encodes CDR1 MNHNY and CDR2 SVGAGI (reference sequence). The CDR3 sequence is 12 residues long. V was clipped by 5 bases and J by 1 base, with 5 bases between them. DNA of the CDR3: TGTGCCAGCAGTCTCCCCCAAGAGACCCAGTACTTC. Translating it yields CASSLPQETQYF.

The chain carries TRBV9 and TRBJ2-5; TRBD2 aligns across 13 bases. Germline CDR1 SGDLS, CDR2 YYNGEE. Trimming cost V 3 bases and J 6 bases; bases outside gene matches: 5. This CDR3 is built from 15 residues. The CDR3 sequence: CASSGGTSGMKTQYF. CDR3 nucleotides: TGTGCCAGCAGCGGCGGGACTAGCGGGATGAAGACCCAGTACTTC.

The chain couples TRBV28 to TRBJ2-1, with 12 bases aligning to TRBD2. The CDR3 totals 17 residues. With V trimmed by 3 bases and J by 8 bases, 11 bases remained unmatched. In germline, CDR1 is MDHEN, CDR2 SYDVKM. The CDR3, as DNA: TGTGCCAGCAGTTTCGGACTAGCGGGAAGACACTGGGATGAGCAGTTCTTC. Its translation: CASSFGLAGRHWDEQFF.

This clone has just one count. This sequence joins TRBV28 and TRBJ2-1; 9 nucleotides line up with TRBD1. Germline V lookup: CDR1 MDHEN, CDR2 SYDVKM. The V and J ends lost 8 bases and 10 bases, in that order; junction bases with no gene match: 15. The CDR3 is 15 residues long. CDR3: CASPRDREASGEQFF. The DNA of the CDR3 is TGTGCCAGCCCCCGGGACAGGGAGGCCTCAGGGGAGCAGTTCTTC. The full variable domain, with the rest looked up from reference TRBV28 and TRBJ2-1, is DVKVTQSSRYLVKRTGEKVFLECVQDMDHENMFWYRQDPGLGLRLIYFSYDVKMKEKGDIPEGYSVSREKKERFSLILESASTNQTSMYLCASPRDREASGEQFFGPGTRLTVL.

The genes are TRBV2 and TRBJ1-5; TRBD1 is a possible D gene (6 bases). There are 15 residues in the CDR3. Per the germline V gene, CDR1 is SNHLY and CDR2 is FYNNEI. The germline V and J ends were trimmed by 6 bases and 3 bases, with 15 bases remaining between them. CDR3 bases: TGTGCCAGCAGAGAGTTGACAGGCATCAATCAGCCCCAGCATTTT. Encoded protein: CASRELTGINQPQHF.

CDR3 residues: CASNWEPTEAFF. In DNA form, the CDR3 reads TGTGCCAGCAATTGGGAGCCCACTGAAGCTTTCTTT. V usage is TRBV6-1 and J usage is TRBJ1-1; no clear D gene. The germline gives CDR1 MNHNS, CDR2 SASEGT. The CDR3 length is 12 residues. Trimming removed 7 bases at V and 4 bases at J, with 10 bases between.

The chain combines TRBV15 with TRBJ2-1, with TRBD1 matching over 8 bases. The CDR3 is made up of 17 amino acids. The J segment lost 5 bases and the V segment lost 1 base, leaving 10 bases of the junction unmatched. Germline V gene lookup returns CDR1 LNHNV and CDR2 YYDKDF (reference sequence). The CDR3 loop is CATSRGRDRTFDNEQFF. As DNA, the CDR3 is TGTGCCACCAGCAGAGGAAGGGACAGGACGTTTGACAATGAGCAGTTCTTC.

CDR3 DNA sequence: TGTGCTAGTGCCCGCAGGGATGAAAAACTGTTTTTT. Translating it yields CASARRDEKLFF. The chain carries TRBV12-5 and TRBJ1-4; tentatively, D is TRBD1 (5 bases). The CDR3 runs to 12 residues. Germline CDR1 reads LGHNT; CDR2 reads FRNRAP. V lost 7 bases, J lost 6 bases, and 9 bases lay in between.

The V gene is TRBV6-5, the J gene TRBJ2-7; 12 bases map to TRBD2. Germline V gene data show CDR1 as MNHEY and CDR2 as SVGAGI. V was pared by 4 bases and J by 2 bases, with 3 bases of the junction left unmatched. The CDR3 contains 15 residues. The CDR3 nucleotides read TGTGCCAGCAGTTTCGGACTAGCGGGGACCTACGAGCAGTACTTC. Amino acids: CASSFGLAGTYEQYF.

V usage is TRBV7-3 and J usage is TRBJ2-6; 9 bases fit TRBD1. J lost 2 bases, V lost 5 bases, and 4 bases had no gene match. CDR1 and CDR2 (germline): SGHTA, FQGTGA. The CDR3 extends over 16 amino acids. The CDR3 nucleotides are TGTGCCAGCAGCCTCCGACAGGGGGCTGGGGCCAACGTCCTGACTTTC. This sequence encodes CASSLRQGAGANVLTF.

This clone has only a few counts. V usage is TRBV7-6 and J usage is TRBJ1-1; D is unresolved. With 4 bases removed from V and 3 bases from J, the gap between germline ends came to 9 bases. The CDR3 is made up of 13 amino acids. Per germline, CDR1 SGHVS and CDR2 FNYEAQ. CDR3 sequence (DNA): TGTGCCAGCAGCTCGCAGTCATACACTGAAGCTTTCTTT. Amino acids: CASSSQSYTEAFF.

The CDR3 region has the DNA TGTGCCAGCAGCCCAAACACCTTGAACACTGAAGCTTTCTTT. Its translation: CASSPNTLNTEAFF. The genes are TRBV7-3 and TRBJ1-1; no reliable D call. CDR1 SGHTA and CDR2 FQGTGA come from the germline V gene. V lost 5 bases and J 0 bases, leaving 10 bases between the germline ends. The CDR3 is 14 amino acids.